This T cell receptor beta chain was captured by sequencing in a study of CD8+CD57+ T cells in acquired aplastic anemia. Study at large: The DNA of sorted CD4+ and CD8+ cells averaged 3.2 ug. General study findings and limits: CD8+ Simpson's diversity did not differ significantly between patients and controls.

The V and J ends lost 5 bases and 1 base, in that order; junction bases with no gene match: 7. The CDR3 has 18 residues. Germline V gives CDR1 LNHNV, CDR2 YYDKDF (reference sequence). This clonotype was seen at least ten times. Its antigen is not known. TCR beta VDJ and CDR3 profiling used genomic DNA as template. TCRdb re-analysed the reads in MiXCR, keeping a single row per CDR3 protein. The sample records roughly 500,000 distinct CDR3 sequences, approximately 32% being singletons. All patients picked for sequencing had shown, by flow cytometry, an expansion of CD8+CD57+ cells. Sequencing used sorted CD4+, CD8+, or CD8+CD57+ T cells (not recorded which) from PBMCs. The receptor's source is a human donor with aplastic anemia. This sequence joins TRBV15 and TRBJ1-6; the match to TRBD1 covers 11 bases. The CDR3 DNA is TGTGCCACCAGCTTGCGGACAGGGGGCCAATCCTATAATTCACCCCTCCACTTT. Protein product: CATSLRTGGQSYNSPLHF.